A selection of T cell receptor beta chains follows, all from one sample in a study of blood T cell repertoires in COVID-19. Assay used: immunoSEQ multiplex PCR; TCRdb lists only in-frame clones, some missing. The table records 72,000 or so clones, approximately 86% of them present only once. Material: peripheral blood. The receptors were gathered from a woman aged 60-70 years with acute or convalescent COVID-19. Each CDR3 is given with its conserved first and last residue. Each record gives: D gene, J gene, V gene, clone size, CDR3 protein, CDR3 DNA. D genes are given only for firm matches. The listing skips clone size in some rows; elsewhere it reads once, few, many or a size class.

D gene: TRBD1; J gene: TRBJ2-1; V gene: TRBV30; clone size: NA; CDR3 protein: CAWSVGTGGSYNEQFF; CDR3 DNA: TGTGCCTGGAGTGTCGGGACAGGGGGCTCCTACAATGAGCAGTTCTTC
D gene: TRBD1; J gene: TRBJ2-5; V gene: TRBV3-1/TRBV3-2; clone size: NA; CDR3 protein: CASSAPTGGQETQYF; CDR3 DNA: TGTGCCAGCAGCGCCCCGACAGGGGGTCAAGAGACCCAGTACTTC
D gene: NA; J gene: TRBJ1-2; V gene: TRBV19; clone size: NA; CDR3 protein: CASSISGLDGYTF; CDR3 DNA: TGTGCCAGTAGTATATCGGGGTTGGATGGCTACACCTTC
D gene: NA; J gene: TRBJ2-1; V gene: TRBV7-2; clone size: once; CDR3 protein: CASSLTAGEGWEQFF; CDR3 DNA: TGTGCCAGCAGCTTAACGGCAGGAGAGGGCTGGGAGCAGTTCTTC
D gene: NA; J gene: TRBJ1-5; V gene: TRBV3-1/TRBV3-2; clone size: NA; CDR3 protein: CASSQEGDQPQHF; CDR3 DNA: TGTGCCAGCAGCCAAGAAGGGGATCAGCCCCAGCATTTT
D gene: NA; J gene: TRBJ1-2; V gene: TRBV28; clone size: NA; CDR3 protein: CASRLDITLYGYTF; CDR3 DNA: TGTGCCAGCAGACTGGACATAACCCTTTATGGCTACACCTTC
D gene: NA; J gene: TRBJ2-7; V gene: TRBV15; clone size: NA; CDR3 protein: CATSRTAPYEQYF; CDR3 DNA: TGTGCCACCAGCAGGACAGCCCCCTACGAGCAGTACTTC
D gene: NA; J gene: TRBJ2-2; V gene: TRBV7-3; clone size: once; CDR3 protein: CASSLSLTNTGELFF; CDR3 DNA: TGTGCCAGCAGCTTAAGTCTAACGAACACCGGGGAGCTGTTTTTT
D gene: NA; J gene: TRBJ2-3; V gene: TRBV9; clone size: NA; CDR3 protein: CASSVGTSTDTQYF; CDR3 DNA: TGTGCCAGCAGCGTAGGGACTAGCACAGATACGCAGTATTTT
D gene: NA; J gene: TRBJ2-2; V gene: TRBV7-3; clone size: NA; CDR3 protein: CASSLTGVTGELFF; CDR3 DNA: TGTGCCAGCAGCTTAACAGGGGTCACCGGGGAGCTGTTTTTT
D gene: NA; J gene: TRBJ1-5; V gene: TRBV10-3; clone size: NA; CDR3 protein: CAISEGGYSNQPQHF; CDR3 DNA: TGTGCCATCAGTGAAGGCGGGTATAGCAATCAGCCCCAGCATTTT
D gene: NA; J gene: TRBJ1-2; V gene: TRBV4-1; clone size: many; CDR3 protein: CASSPHGSYGYTF; CDR3 DNA: TGCGCCAGCAGCCCGCACGGGAGCTATGGCTACACCTTC
D gene: NA; J gene: TRBJ1-2; V gene: TRBV6-1; clone size: NA; CDR3 protein: CASSELGAGYGYTF; CDR3 DNA: TGTGCCAGCAGTGAGCTTGGGGCTGGCTATGGCTACACCTTC
D gene: NA; J gene: TRBJ2-6; V gene: TRBV7-6; clone size: NA; CDR3 protein: CASSLVRASGANVLTF; CDR3 DNA: TGTGCCAGCAGCTTAGTGAGGGCCTCTGGGGCCAACGTCCTGACTTTC
D gene: NA; J gene: TRBJ2-3; V gene: TRBV5-4; clone size: NA; CDR3 protein: CASSLGPTITPTSTDTQYF; CDR3 DNA: TGTGCCAGCAGCTTGGGCCCCACCATTACTCCGACTAGCACAGATACGCAGTATTTT
D gene: TRBD1; J gene: TRBJ2-3; V gene: TRBV11-2; clone size: NA; CDR3 protein: CASSPRTGSTDTQYF; CDR3 DNA: TGTGCCAGCAGCCCACGGACAGGAAGCACAGATACGCAGTATTTT
D gene: TRBD1; J gene: TRBJ2-1; V gene: TRBV9; clone size: few; CDR3 protein: CASSVYPLGQALNEQFF; CDR3 DNA: TGTGCCAGCAGCGTATACCCCCTAGGACAGGCCCTCAATGAGCAGTTCTTC
D gene: NA; J gene: TRBJ2-5; V gene: TRBV7-2; clone size: NA; CDR3 protein: CASSLASETQYF; CDR3 DNA: TGTGCCAGCAGCTTAGCGTCTGAGACCCAGTACTTC
D gene: NA; J gene: TRBJ2-2; V gene: TRBV19; clone size: NA; CDR3 protein: CASSIWRGNTGELFF; CDR3 DNA: TGTGCCAGTAGTATTTGGCGGGGGAACACCGGGGAGCTGTTTTTT
D gene: NA; J gene: TRBJ1-5; V gene: TRBV6-2/TRBV6-3; clone size: NA; CDR3 protein: CASSPGQWDNQPQHF; CDR3 DNA: TGTGCCAGCAGCCCCGGACAGTGGGACAATCAGCCCCAGCATTTT
D gene: NA; J gene: TRBJ1-1; V gene: TRBV21-1; clone size: few; CDR3 protein: CASSKEGTGRAFF; CDR3 DNA: TGTGCCAGCAGCAAAGAAGGGACAGGGAGGGCTTTCTTT
D gene: NA; J gene: TRBJ1-3; V gene: TRBV5-6; clone size: few; CDR3 protein: CASSLGAASGNTIYF; CDR3 DNA: TGTGCCAGCAGCTTGGGGGCAGCCTCTGGAAACACCATATATTTT
D gene: NA; J gene: TRBJ1-1; V gene: TRBV3-1/TRBV3-2; clone size: NA; CDR3 protein: CASTRCVSRWINTEAFF; CDR3 DNA: TGTGCCAGCACCCGATGTGTTTCGAGGTGGATCAACACTGAAGCTTTCTTT
D gene: NA; J gene: TRBJ1-1; V gene: TRBV11-2; clone size: NA; CDR3 protein: CASSLDWAGAAEAFF; CDR3 DNA: TGTGCCAGCAGCTTAGACTGGGCAGGGGCGGCTGAAGCTTTCTTT
D gene: TRBD2; J gene: TRBJ2-3; V gene: TRBV18; clone size: NA; CDR3 protein: CASSQGGADTDTQYF; CDR3 DNA: TGTGCCAGCTCCCAGGGAGGGGCCGACACAGATACGCAGTATTTT
D gene: TRBD1; J gene: TRBJ1-6; V gene: TRBV28; clone size: few; CDR3 protein: CASTPGTGGTPLHF; CDR3 DNA: TGTGCCAGCACCCCAGGGACAGGGGGGACACCCCTCCACTTT
D gene: NA; J gene: TRBJ2-2; V gene: TRBV27; clone size: NA; CDR3 protein: CASSLSTYTGELFF; CDR3 DNA: TGTGCCAGCAGTTTATCCACATACACCGGGGAGCTGTTTTTT
D gene: TRBD2; J gene: TRBJ2-1; V gene: TRBV6-2/TRBV6-3; clone size: NA; CDR3 protein: CASSYYHGGAYNEQFF; CDR3 DNA: TGTGCCAGCAGTTACTACCACGGGGGGGCCTACAATGAGCAGTTCTTC
D gene: TRBD1; J gene: TRBJ2-7; V gene: TRBV19; clone size: NA; CDR3 protein: CASSLGGTGPYEQYF; CDR3 DNA: TGTGCCAGTAGTCTTGGGGGGACAGGCCCCTACGAGCAGTACTTC
D gene: NA; J gene: TRBJ2-1; V gene: TRBV30; clone size: NA; CDR3 protein: CASSRDSYNEQFF; CDR3 DNA: TGTGCCAGTAGCAGGGATTCCTACAATGAGCAGTTCTTC
D gene: TRBD1; J gene: TRBJ2-5; V gene: TRBV28; clone size: NA; CDR3 protein: CASSATSDRGQETQYF; CDR3 DNA: TGTGCCAGCAGCGCCACCTCGGACAGGGGGCAAGAGACCCAGTACTTC
D gene: TRBD1; J gene: TRBJ1-6; V gene: TRBV7-6; clone size: few; CDR3 protein: CASSQNPGQAGSPLHF; CDR3 DNA: TGTGCCAGCAGCCAAAACCCGGGACAGGCAGGTTCACCCCTCCACTTT
D gene: NA; J gene: TRBJ2-3; V gene: TRBV3-1/TRBV3-2; clone size: once; CDR3 protein: CASSHGGRTDTQYF; CDR3 DNA: TGTGCCAGCAGCCACGGGGGGCGAACAGATACGCAGTATTTT
D gene: NA; J gene: TRBJ1-2; V gene: TRBV5-8; clone size: NA; CDR3 protein: CASSLRSRRTSYTF; CDR3 DNA: TGTGCCAGCAGCCTGAGGAGCCGCAGAACTTCCTACACCTTC
D gene: TRBD1; J gene: TRBJ1-1; V gene: TRBV14; clone size: NA; CDR3 protein: CASSLRTGAGNTEAFF; CDR3 DNA: TGTGCCAGCAGCCTAAGGACAGGGGCTGGGAACACTGAAGCTTTCTTT
D gene: TRBD2; J gene: TRBJ2-3; V gene: TRBV3-1/TRBV3-2; clone size: NA; CDR3 protein: CASSQGTGGLYTQYF; CDR3 DNA: TGTGCCAGCAGCCAAGGGACGGGGGGGCTGTATACGCAGTATTTT
D gene: NA; J gene: TRBJ1-6; V gene: TRBV6-5; clone size: NA; CDR3 protein: CASRSAGSNSPLHF; CDR3 DNA: TGTGCCAGCAGAAGTGCAGGGTCGAATTCACCCCTCCACTTT
D gene: TRBD1; J gene: TRBJ2-7; V gene: TRBV12-5; clone size: NA; CDR3 protein: CASGLAGGQGVDEQYF; CDR3 DNA: TGTGCTAGTGGTTTGGCAGGGGGACAGGGTGTGGACGAGCAGTACTTC
D gene: NA; J gene: TRBJ2-1; V gene: TRBV14; clone size: NA; CDR3 protein: CASSQLTGSYNEQFF; CDR3 DNA: TGTGCCAGCAGCCAATTGACAGGATCCTACAATGAGCAGTTCTTC
D gene: TRBD2; J gene: TRBJ2-1; V gene: TRBV14; clone size: NA; CDR3 protein: CASSQEGRLAGWHRTHNEQFF; CDR3 DNA: TGTGCCAGCAGCCAAGAAGGGAGACTAGCGGGGTGGCATCGGACACACAATGAGCAGTTCTTC
D gene: NA; J gene: TRBJ2-1; V gene: TRBV6-5; clone size: NA; CDR3 protein: CASRGGGHYNEQFF; CDR3 DNA: TGTGCCAGCCGAGGGGGGGGACACTACAATGAGCAGTTCTTC
D gene: TRBD2; J gene: TRBJ2-7; V gene: TRBV4-1; clone size: NA; CDR3 protein: CASSQSWGGPSYEQYF; CDR3 DNA: TGCGCCAGCAGCCAATCTTGGGGGGGTCCCTCCTACGAGCAGTACTTC
D gene: TRBD1; J gene: TRBJ2-7; V gene: TRBV27; clone size: once; CDR3 protein: CASRRRDRVYEQYF; CDR3 DNA: TGTGCCAGCAGAAGAAGGGACAGGGTTTACGAGCAGTACTTC
D gene: TRBD2; J gene: TRBJ2-3; V gene: TRBV15; clone size: NA; CDR3 protein: CATSRERMVRASGGRNTQYF; CDR3 DNA: TGTGCCACCAGCAGAGAGAGAATGGTTAGGGCTAGCGGGGGGAGGAATACGCAGTATTTT
D gene: NA; J gene: TRBJ2-5; V gene: TRBV2; clone size: NA; CDR3 protein: CASSDGNAGFQETQYF; CDR3 DNA: TGTGCCAGCAGTGACGGTAATGCGGGCTTCCAAGAGACCCAGTACTTC
D gene: NA; J gene: TRBJ2-2; V gene: TRBV15; clone size: NA; CDR3 protein: CATSRERANTGELFF; CDR3 DNA: TGTGCCACCAGCAGAGAACGGGCGAACACCGGGGAGCTGTTTTTT
D gene: NA; J gene: TRBJ2-5; V gene: TRBV5-1; clone size: NA; CDR3 protein: CASSFGTGQETQYF; CDR3 DNA: TGCGCCAGCAGCTTCGGAACGGGGCAAGAGACCCAGTACTTC